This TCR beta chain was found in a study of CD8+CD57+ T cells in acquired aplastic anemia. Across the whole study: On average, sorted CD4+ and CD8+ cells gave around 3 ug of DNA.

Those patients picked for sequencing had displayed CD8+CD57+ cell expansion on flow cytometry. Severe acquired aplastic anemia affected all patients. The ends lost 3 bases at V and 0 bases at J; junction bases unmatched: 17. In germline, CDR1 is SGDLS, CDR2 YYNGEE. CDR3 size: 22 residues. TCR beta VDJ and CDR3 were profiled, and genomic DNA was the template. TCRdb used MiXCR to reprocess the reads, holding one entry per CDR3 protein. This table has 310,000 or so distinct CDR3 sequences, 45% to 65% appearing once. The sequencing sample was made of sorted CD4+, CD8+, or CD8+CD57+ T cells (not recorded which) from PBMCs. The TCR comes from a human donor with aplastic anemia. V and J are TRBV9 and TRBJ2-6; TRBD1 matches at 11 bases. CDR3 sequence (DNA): TGTGCCAGCAGCGGGGGACAGGGGGGAGTCACCGGGCTGTGCTCTGGGGCCAACGTCCTGACTTTC. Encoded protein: CASSGGQGGVTGLCSGANVLTF.